The 23 T cell receptor beta chains below were found in one sample sequenced in a study of T cell repertoires in cytomegalovirus infection. TCRdb called the reads again in MiXCR, with one record for every CDR3 protein. The repertoire holds just under 550,000 distinct CDR3 sequences, about 25% seen once, with about 13% in the top ten. The specimen was PBMCs. The receptors here all came from a human donor in good health (CMV status not recorded). Some clones in this sample may be carry-over from other donors' samples.

This clonotype appeared a few times. The chain uses TRBV27 and TRBJ2-5, with D unresolved. This CDR3 region has 14 residues. Germline CDR1 is MNHEY and CDR2 is SMNVEV (reference sequence). The V end lost 2 bases, the J end lost 4 bases, and 11 bases lay between the germline ends. The CDR3 bases are TGTGCCAGCAGTTTACAAGACGGTCGAGAGACCCAGTACTTC. This codes for CASSLQDGRETQYF.

In its sample, this clonotype was seen once. The rearrangement links TRBV12-3 or TRBV12-4 to TRBJ2-5, with 9 bases aligning to TRBD2. The junction had 8 bases not matched to a gene; V was cut back by 5 bases and J by 1 base. This CDR3 comprises 16 residues. CDR3: CASSLGSGSFQETQYF. CDR3 coding DNA: TGTGCCAGCAGTCTAGGTAGCGGGAGCTTCCAAGAGACCCAGTACTTC.

This clonotype was observed once. This chain connects TRBV7-9 to TRBJ2-7, with 10 bases lining up with TRBD2. Germline V gene sequence: CDR1 SEHNR, CDR2 FQNEAQ (reference sequence). This CDR3 spans 17 amino acids. The V and J ends lost 5 bases and 3 bases, in that order; junction bases with no gene match: 13. The CDR3 DNA reads TGTGCCAGCAGCCCGGGACGTGGGACTAGCGAATACTACGAGCAGTACTTC. This sequence encodes CASSPGRGTSEYYEQYF.

As regards this clonotype: A junction boundary mismatches the germline segment, possibly from a read error. This chain links TRBV12-5 with TRBJ2-5, with D perhaps being TRBD1 or TRBD2 (6 bases each). Germline V gene lookup returns CDR1 LGHNT and CDR2 FRNRAP. This CDR3 has 13 residues. The chain's CDR3 is CVSGPGAQETQYF. CDR3 sequence (DNA): TGTGTTAGTGGTCCGGGGGCCCAAGAGACCCAGTACTTC.

The chain joins TRBV3-1 to TRBJ1-1; perhaps TRBD1 as D (6 bases). Germline V gene data show CDR1 as LGHDT and CDR2 as YNNKEL (reference sequence). The CDR3 covers 15 residues. The V end was cut by 4 bases, the J end by 4 bases, with 16 bases between. Here the CDR3 reads CASSPSAGVGTEAFF. CDR3 in DNA: TGTGCCAGCAGCCCCTCAGCAGGGGTGGGCACTGAAGCTTTCTTT.

The chain couples TRBV5-1 to TRBJ2-1; D may be TRBD1 or TRBD2 (5 bases each). Germline V lookup: CDR1 SGHRS, CDR2 YFSETQ. Trimming removed 4 bases from V and 9 bases from J, with 14 bases in between. This CDR3 spans 13 amino acids. CDR3 in amino acids: CASSPGPWGEQFF. DNA for the CDR3: TGCGCCAGCAGCCCGGGGCCATGGGGTGAGCAGTTCTTC.

A few counts support this clonotype. The chain uses TRBV10-1 and TRBJ2-1; TRBD2 matches at 7 bases. This CDR3 contains 16 residues. Germline V gene sequence: CDR1 WNHNN, CDR2 SYGVQD (reference sequence). Trimming at V came to 5 bases and at J to 7 bases, leaving 14 bases not matched to a gene. The DNA for the CDR3 is TGCGCCAGCAGTCCCCAGGTGGCAGCGGGGAAAAATGAGCAGTTCTTC. Translating it yields CASSPQVAAGKNEQFF.

This chain connects TRBV28 to TRBJ2-5; 10 bases match TRBD2. V was clipped by 2 bases and J by 7 bases; unmatched bases: 10. The CDR3 covers 16 residues. Germline assignment: CDR1 MDHEN and CDR2 SYDVKM. CDR3 loop: CASSLVLAGAGGTQYF. The CDR3 bases are TGTGCCAGCAGTTTAGTGCTAGCGGGAGCCGGTGGGACCCAGTACTTC. Using reference TRBV28 and TRBJ2-5 for the parts outside the CDR3, the full variable domain is DVKVTQSSRYLVKRTGEKVFLECVQDMDHENMFWYRQDPGLGLRLIYFSYDVKMKEKGDIPEGYSVSREKKERFSLILESASTNQTSMYLCASSLVLAGAGGTQYFGPGTRLLVL.

A note on this clonotype: With a much larger clone just one base away, this may be a read error. This chain joins TRBV11-1 and TRBJ2-1; D gene uncertain. CDR1 is SGHAT, CDR2 FQDESV, per germline (reference sequence). This CDR3 has 14 residues. CDR3 loop: CASSPIIYGNEQSF. CDR3 coding DNA: TGTGCCAGCAGCCCAATTATCTACGGCAATGAGCAGTCCTTC. The complete variable domain, with remaining parts taken from reference TRBV11-1 and TRBJ2-1, reads EAEVAQSPRYKITEKSQAVAFWCDPISGHATLYWYRQILGQGPELLVQFQDESVVDDSQLPKDRFSAERLKGVDSTLKIQPAELGDSAMYLCASSPIIYGNEQSFGPGTRLTVL.

This clonotype was found once. V usage is TRBV19 and J usage is TRBJ1-3; D remains unclear. V lost 0 bases to trimming and J lost 0 bases, with 6 bases between them. CDR3 length: 15 amino acids. Germline loops: CDR1 LNHDA, CDR2 SQIVND (reference sequence). The CDR3, as DNA: TGTGCCAGTAGTATAGAAGCGAGCTCTGGAAACACCATATATTTT. It is translated as CASSIEASSGNTIYF.

This clonotype was detected only a few times. This chain joins TRBV18 and TRBJ2-1; D gene uncertain. Per germline, CDR1 KGHSH and CDR2 LQKENI. The CDR3 consists of 15 residues. The ends were cut back, 1 base at V and 3 bases at J, with 10 bases in the middle. The CDR3 coding sequence is TGTGCCAGCTCACCACGACGGAGCAACTACAATGAGCAGTTCTTC. Translated: CASSPRRSNYNEQFF.

The chain has TRBV4-1 and TRBJ2-5; 9 bases fit TRBD1. CDR3 length equals 16 residues. Looked up from germline, CDR1 is MGHRA and CDR2 is YSYEKL. The junction had 7 bases not matched to a gene; V was cut back by 0 bases and J by 5 bases. The CDR3: CASSQEGTGSGETQYF. CDR3 nucleotides: TGCGCCAGCAGCCAAGAAGGGACAGGGTCAGGGGAGACCCAGTACTTC.

This clonotype was counted ten times or more. V and J are TRBV7-2 and TRBJ1-2; possibly TRBD1 for D (5 bases). V lost 5 bases and J 4 bases, leaving 14 bases between the germline ends. The germline CDR1 and CDR2 sequences are SGHTA and FQGNSA. CDR3 length equals 14 residues. This CDR3 is CASSIFDGGYGYTF. The CDR3 DNA reads TGTGCCAGCAGCATCTTTGACGGGGGCTATGGCTACACCTTC. Filled out from reference TRBV7-2 and TRBJ1-2, the complete variable domain reads GAGVSQSPSNKVTEKGKDVELRCDPISGHTALYWYRQSLGQGLEFLIYFQGNSAPDKSGLPSDRFSAERTGGSVSTLTIQRTQQEDSAVYLCASSIFDGGYGYTFGSGTRLTVV.

The chain joins TRBV29-1 to TRBJ1-4; D possibly corresponds to TRBD1 (6 bases). The V gene lost 4 bases and the J gene lost 6 bases, with 12 bases spanning the gap. The CDR3 spans 13 residues. Germline CDR1 SQVTM, CDR2 ANQGSEA. The CDR3 protein is CSVAQGGDEKLFF. CDR3 coding DNA: TGCAGCGTTGCACAGGGAGGGGATGAAAAACTGTTTTTT.

This clonotype was recorded a few times. This sequence joins TRBV4-1 and TRBJ2-5, with TRBD1 matching over 12 bases. Germline CDR1 and CDR2: MGHRA and YSYEKL. V was clipped by 0 bases and J by 4 bases; unmatched bases: 6. This CDR3 region has 17 residues. The CDR3 reads CASSQDRDRGPGETQYF. The CDR3 bases are TGCGCCAGCAGCCAAGATCGGGACAGGGGGCCTGGAGAGACCCAGTACTTC.

This clonotype was seen more than once but under ten times. The gene calls are TRBV18 and TRBJ2-2; 10 nucleotides align to TRBD2. Germline V CDR1 and CDR2: KGHSH, LQKENI. This CDR3 has 15 residues. Losses at the gene ends were 4 bases for V and 6 bases for J; bases not matched to a gene: 5. The CDR3 bases are TGTGCCAGCTCACAGAGGACTAGCGGTGCCGGGGAGCTGTTTTTT. Amino acids: CASSQRTSGAGELFF.

In its sample, this clonotype was seen many times. The CDR3 region has the DNA TGTGCCAGCAGCCTCGGGACTAGCGCTCACAATGAGCAGTTCTTC. This codes for CASSLGTSAHNEQFF. This chain links TRBV7-9 with TRBJ2-1, with 10 bases lining up with TRBD2. V shed 5 bases, J shed 5 bases, and the junction held 6 bases outside the gene matches. In germline, CDR1 is SEHNR, CDR2 FQNEAQ (reference sequence). CDR3 length equals 15 residues. Using reference TRBV7-9 and TRBJ2-1 for the parts outside the CDR3, the full variable domain is DTGVSQNPRHKITKRGQNVTFRCDPISEHNRLYWYRQTLGQGPEFLTYFQNEAQLEKSRLLSDRFSAERPKGSFSTLEIQRTEQGDSAMYLCASSLGTSAHNEQFFGPGTRLTVL.

The chain joins TRBV20-1 to TRBJ1-6; D is ambiguous. This CDR3 has 15 residues. From germline, CDR1 is DFQATT and CDR2 SNEGSKA (reference sequence). The V gene lost 4 bases and the J gene lost 5 bases, with 15 bases spanning the gap. The chain's CDR3 is CSATVSLTNNSPLHF. CDR3 coding DNA: TGCAGTGCTACGGTCAGCCTTACAAATAATTCACCCCTCCACTTT.

V usage is TRBV27 and J usage is TRBJ1-6, with D maybe TRBD1 (6 bases). V lost 6 bases and J 9 bases, leaving 18 bases between the germline ends. Per germline, CDR1 MNHEY and CDR2 SMNVEV (reference sequence). The length of the CDR3 is 15 residues. The CDR3 region is CASSPIDRTLSPLHF. In nucleotides, the CDR3 is TGTGCCAGCAGCCCAATTGACAGGACGCTTTCACCCCTCCACTTT.

The V gene is TRBV20-1, the J gene TRBJ2-7, with a possible D match to TRBD2 (6 bases). V was trimmed by 7 bases and J by 1 base, leaving 11 bases between them. Germline V gene sequence: CDR1 DFQATT, CDR2 SNEGSKA (reference sequence). The CDR3 runs to 12 residues. CDR3 residues: CSGGERSYEQYF. Written as DNA, the CDR3 is TGCAGTGGGGGGGAGCGGTCCTACGAGCAGTACTTC.

This clonotype showed up just once. This chain joins TRBV7-9 and TRBJ2-3, with TRBD1 matching over 8 bases. Losses at the gene ends were 5 bases for V and 4 bases for J; bases not matched to a gene: 5. This CDR3 has 14 residues. Germline V gene lookup returns CDR1 SEHNR and CDR2 FQNEAQ (reference sequence). In nucleotides, the CDR3 is TGTGCCAGCAGCCGGATACAGGGGGCAGATACGCAGTATTTT. Residues: CASSRIQGADTQYF. Together with reference TRBV7-9 and TRBJ2-3, the CDR3 gives the full variable domain: DTGVSQNPRHKITKRGQNVTFRCDPISEHNRLYWYRQTLGQGPEFLTYFQNEAQLEKSRLLSDRFSAERPKGSFSTLEIQRTEQGDSAMYLCASSRIQGADTQYFGPGTRLTVL.

The gene calls are TRBV7-2 and TRBJ2-5; 13 bases are shared with TRBD2. This CDR3 contains 17 residues. J lost 5 bases, V lost 1 base, and 7 bases had no gene match. Germline assignment: CDR1 SGHTA and CDR2 FQGNSA. CDR3 residues: CASSLGGGTSGTETQYF. In DNA, the CDR3 is TGTGCCAGCAGCTTAGGTGGAGGGACTAGCGGGACTGAGACCCAGTACTTC.

The chain has TRBV5-1 and TRBJ1-5; weak D call: TRBD1 (5 bases). The CDR3 contains 15 residues. Trimming shortened V by 0 bases and J by 1 base, and 8 bases separated the two germline ends. Germline V gene sequence: CDR1 SGHRS, CDR2 YFSETQ. CDR3 protein: CASSLDGQSNQPQHF. CDR3 nucleotide sequence: TGCGCCAGCAGCTTGGACGGACAAAGCAATCAGCCCCAGCATTTT.